This T cell receptor beta chain comes out of a study of CD8 T cells in ankylosing spondylitis. V was trimmed by 6 bases and J by 7 bases, leaving 19 bases between them. Germline CDR1 is DFQATT and CDR2 is SNEGSKA (reference sequence). The CDR3 is 13 residues long. The sample holds many counts of this clonotype. Libraries for TCR beta were made by quantitative 5'-RACE with molecular barcodes. A single record per CDR3 protein comes from TCRdb applying MiXCR to the 5' RACE reads. Here the sample spans 150,000 to 200,000 distinct CDR3 sequences, about 20% being singletons. The V call is TRBV20-1, the J call TRBJ2-7; perhaps TRBD2 as D (5 bases). Sequenced input: blood, either unsorted or a sorted T cell fraction (not recorded which). The TCR was taken from a male donor aged 5 to 29 with ankylosing spondylitis or in good health (not recorded which). In DNA, the CDR3 is TGCAGTGCCGGCGGAACCTCTCCGGGAGAGCAGTACTTC. The encoded protein is CSAGGTSPGEQYF.